The rows below give T cell receptor beta chains drawn from one sample of a study of blood T cell repertoires in COVID-19. This table comes from immunoSEQ multiplex PCR, and its TCRdb copy is limited to in-frame clones, with some not included. Among 350,000 to 550,000 clones listed, 87% were seen once. The sequencing input was PBMCs or T cells enriched from blood (not recorded which). The receptors derive from a woman aged 18-35 years with acute COVID-19. Each CDR3 is given with its conserved first and last residue. The D gene is left open where the match is weak. Size is stated for part of the rows, as once, few or many counts, or as a class when the clone is expanded.

d_gene	v_gene	j_gene	abundance	CDR3aa	CDR3nt
NA	TRBV6-5	TRBJ1-2	once	CASSDSGILYYGYTF	TGTGCCAGCAGCGACAGCGGGATTCTTTACTATGGCTACACCTTC
NA	TRBV3-1/TRBV3-2	TRBJ2-3	NA	CASSQTTLETDTQYF	TGTGCCAGCAGCCAGACAACACTTGAAACAGATACGCAGTATTTT
NA	TRBV7-6	TRBJ1-5	NA	CASSLIRGSNQPQHF	TGTGCCAGCAGCTTGATCCGAGGCAGCAATCAGCCCCAGCATTTT
NA	TRBV7-2	TRBJ2-7	NA	CASSLVHTMDEQYF	TGTGCCAGCAGCTTAGTCCACACGATGGACGAGCAGTACTTC
NA	TRBV7-2	TRBJ1-5	NA	CASSLGTGLNQPQHF	TGTGCCAGCAGCTTAGGAACAGGGCTCAATCAGCCCCAGCATTTT
TRBD1	TRBV11-1	TRBJ1-2	once	CASSTRTGVGYTF	TGTGCCAGCAGCACTCGGACAGGGGTCGGCTACACCTTC
NA	TRBV10-1	TRBJ2-1	NA	CASASGASSYNEQFF	TGCGCCAGCGCATCGGGAGCCAGCTCCTACAATGAGCAGTTCTTC
TRBD2	TRBV6-1	TRBJ2-1	NA	CASSGSYRTRGNEQFF	TGTGCCAGCAGTGGTTCATATAGGACTAGGGGCAATGAGCAGTTCTTC
NA	TRBV6-5	TRBJ1-5	NA	CASSKSGVGQPQHF	TGTGCCAGCAGTAAATCAGGGGTTGGGCAGCCCCAGCATTTT
NA	TRBV7-2	TRBJ2-7	NA	CASSLVAGPFRNEQYF	TGTGCCAGCAGCTTAGTTGCGGGACCCTTTAGGAACGAGCAGTACTTC
NA	TRBV9	TRBJ1-3	once	CASSSSRGVYSGNTIYF	TGTGCCAGCAGCTCCTCTAGGGGCGTATACTCTGGAAACACCATATATTTT
NA	TRBV6-4	TRBJ2-7	NA	CASSDVRGPLSYEQYF	TGTGCCAGCAGTGACGTCAGGGGACCGCTCTCCTACGAGCAGTACTTC
TRBD1	TRBV4-3	TRBJ1-6	NA	CASSQVGDSNYNSPLHF	TGCGCCAGCAGCCAAGTCGGGGACAGTAACTATAATTCACCCCTCCACTTT
NA	TRBV12-5	TRBJ1-1	NA	CASGLVDRYTEAFF	TGTGCTAGTGGTTTGGTTGACAGGTACACTGAAGCTTTCTTT
NA	TRBV7-2	TRBJ1-3	few	CASSLSWSSGNTIYF	TGTGCCAGCAGCTTATCATGGAGCTCTGGAAACACCATATATTTT
TRBD1	TRBV2	TRBJ2-2	NA	CASSEGRGTGELFF	TGTGCCAGCAGTGAAGGCAGGGGGACCGGGGAGCTGTTTTTT
TRBD2	TRBV13	TRBJ2-5	NA	CASSFKRGQETQYF	TGTGCCAGCAGCTTCAAGCGGGGGCAAGAGACCCAGTACTTC
TRBD1	TRBV7-2	TRBJ1-3	NA	CASSLATGAGNTIYF	TGTGCCAGCAGCTTAGCGACAGGGGCTGGAAACACCATATATTTT
TRBD1	TRBV7-9	TRBJ2-1	NA	CASSPDRGRNEQFF	TGTGCCAGCAGCCCTGACAGGGGGCGAAATGAGCAGTTCTTC
TRBD1	TRBV3-1/TRBV3-2	TRBJ1-1	NA	CASSQTGVIMGTEAFF	TGTGCCAGCAGCCAAACAGGGGTCATAATGGGCACTGAAGCTTTCTTT
TRBD1	TRBV29-1	TRBJ2-2	NA	CSVPGQMNTGELFF	TGCAGCGTCCCGGGACAGATGAACACCGGGGAGCTGTTTTTT
NA	TRBV25-1	TRBJ2-7	NA	CASSETSGSYEQYF	TGTGCCAGCAGCGAGACCTCAGGCTCCTACGAGCAGTACTTC